This T cell receptor (beta chain) emerged from a study of cytomegalovirus exposure and HLA in healthy donors. Study-level points and caveats: Researchers reported that a few CMV-associated chains were confirmed in vitro as CMV antigen-specific. Investigators reported 150 to 200 TCR beta chains as tied to cytomegalovirus. It was reportedly the case that the classifier diagnosed cytomegalovirus status with high specificity and sensitivity.

CDR1 LNHDA and CDR2 SQIVND come from the germline V gene (reference sequence). V lost 5 bases, J lost 3 bases, and 7 bases stayed unmatched. CDR3 length: 15 amino acids. Measured with immunoSEQ multiplex PCR; TCRdb has only the in-frame clones, and not every one. The top ten clones hold about 2.8% of a sample with 150,000 to 200,000 clones, 80% to 85% of them seen once. About this clone: Its target is unknown.

Source material: PBMCs. The sequence came from a woman between 18 and 29 years old in good health and CMV-seropositive. The chain has TRBV19 and TRBJ2-3, with 8 nucleotides matching TRBD1. In DNA form, the CDR3 reads TGTGCCAGTAGTTTCGGACAGGGTGGAACAGATACGCAGTATTTT. It is translated as CASSFGQGGTDTQYF.